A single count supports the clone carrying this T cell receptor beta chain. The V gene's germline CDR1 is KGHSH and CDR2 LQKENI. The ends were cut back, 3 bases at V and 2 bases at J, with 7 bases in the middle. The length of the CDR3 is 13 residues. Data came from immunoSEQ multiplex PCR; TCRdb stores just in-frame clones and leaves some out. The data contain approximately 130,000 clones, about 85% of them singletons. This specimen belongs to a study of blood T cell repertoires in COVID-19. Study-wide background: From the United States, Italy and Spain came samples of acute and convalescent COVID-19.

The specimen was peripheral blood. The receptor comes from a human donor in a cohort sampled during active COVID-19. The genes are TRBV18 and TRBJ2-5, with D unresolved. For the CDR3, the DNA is TGTGCCAGCTCACCCACTGTTCAAGAGACCCAGTACTTC. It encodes CASSPTVQETQYF.